Following are 7 T cell receptor beta chains from one sample sequenced in a study of T-cell reconstitution after alpha-beta-depleted transplantation in children. Preparation of the TCRbeta library was carried out with unique molecular identifiers. TCRdb re-called the PCR reads with MiXCR, one entry per CDR3 protein. The sample contains 600,000 or so distinct CDR3 sequences, 23% of which appear only once. This sample comprised PBMCs, mostly from graft donor cells, obtained 360 days after TCRalphabeta/CD19-depleted stem cell transplant. These receptors were collected from a boy under two years old who had a stem cell transplant for acute myeloid leukemia, so the T cells may come from the graft donor.

The chain links TRBV10-2 to TRBJ1-3; a possible D gene is TRBD1 (5 bases). V was shortened by 5 bases and J by 7 bases, with 21 bases between the two germline ends. From germline, CDR1 is WSHSY and CDR2 SAAADI. This CDR3 spans 16 amino acids. The CDR3 is CASSSRGPGPRNTIYF. The CDR3 DNA reads as TGCGCCAGCAGTTCCCGAGGGCCGGGGCCTAGGAACACCATATATTTT.

This clonotype occurred a few times. The chain is built from TRBV6-5 and TRBJ2-7; no definite D call. From germline, CDR1 is MNHEY and CDR2 SVGAGI. Trimming stripped 2 bases from V and 4 bases from J, with 12 bases between. CDR3 length: 14 residues. CDR3 DNA sequence: TGTGCCAGCAGTTACCCCGGCAGTTTTTACGAGCAGTACTTC. Protein: CASSYPGSFYEQYF.

In its sample, this clonotype was seen a few times. The chain has TRBV20-1 and TRBJ2-5; TRBD1 matches 10 bases. Germline-derived CDR1 and CDR2 are DFQATT and SNEGSKA (reference sequence). Trimming removed 6 bases from V and 5 bases from J; junction bases left unmatched: 6. The CDR3 runs 13 residues. The CDR3 DNA reads TGCAGTGCCAAGGGACAGGGGAGGGAGACCCAGTACTTC. Its protein is CSAKGQGRETQYF.

The chain joins TRBV6-1 to TRBJ2-3; a weak D match, TRBD2 (6 bases). The CDR3 contains 14 residues. Looked up from germline, CDR1 is MNHNS and CDR2 is SASEGT. Trimming removed 7 bases from V and 1 base from J, with 12 bases in between. CDR3 bases: TGTGCCAGCAAACCTAGCGAGGGCACAGATACGCAGTATTTT. Its protein product is CASKPSEGTDTQYF.

The chain carries TRBV20-1 and TRBJ2-7, with unresolved D. The V gene lost 3 bases and the J gene lost 2 bases, with 11 bases spanning the gap. CDR3 length: 13 amino acids. Germline CDR1 reads DFQATT; CDR2 reads SNEGSKA (reference sequence). CDR3 nucleotides: TGCAGTGCTAGCTCCGGACCTACCTACGAGCAGTACGTC. Residues: CSASSGPTYEQYV.

In this sample, this clonotype turned up many times. V is TRBV5-1 and J is TRBJ2-3; a possible D gene is TRBD2 (5 bases). Trimming stripped 1 base from V and 10 bases from J, with 10 bases between. CDR1 is SGHRS and CDR2 is YFSETQ in the germline V gene. This CDR3 is 12 amino acids long. The DNA for the CDR3 is TGCGCCAGCAGCTTGCCGGGGAAGGCGCAGTATTTT. Residues: CASSLPGKAQYF.

J is TRBJ1-4 and V is TRBV7-6; the D gene is possibly TRBD1 (6 bases). CDR3 length equals 14 residues. Germline CDR1 and CDR2: SGHVS and FNYEAQ. The V end lost 1 base, the J end lost 4 bases, and 7 bases lay between the germline ends. The CDR3 sequence: CASSLGTVNEKLFF. The DNA of the CDR3 is TGTGCCAGCAGCTTAGGGACAGTTAATGAAAAACTGTTTTTT.